This entry lists 13 T cell receptor beta chains sequenced from one sample in a study of regulatory T cells in long-lasting Graves disease. The authors built TCR beta libraries using iRepertoire HTBI primers and Arm-PCR of CDR3 regions. From the multiplex PCR reads, TCRdb called clonotypes with MiXCR, one entry per CDR3 protein. The table includes 250,000 or so distinct CDR3 sequences, 18% detected once. The time point: newly diagnosed GD, antithyroid drugs for less than 3 months. Generation of the TCR library employed RNA extracted from PBMCs. Another study also made use of these data, one on T cells in Graves' hyperthyroidism and ophthalmopathy.

Here the sequenced sample was peripheral blood mononuclear cells (PBMCs), taken at new diagnosis, from a patient treated with antithyroid drugs. The receptors were gathered from a woman in her 30s with Graves disease.

Ten or more counts support this clonotype. V and J are TRBV12-3 or TRBV12-4 and TRBJ1-1; no reliable D call. This CDR3 has 14 residues. Trimming cost V 11 bases and J 1 base, with 17 bases left between them. The CDR3: CASKRRVKNTEAFF. The CDR3 DNA sequence: TGTGCCTCAAAGAGGCGGGTGAAGAACACTGAAGCTTTCTTT.

The V and J genes are TRBV27 and TRBJ1-4, with D possibly matching TRBD1 (5 bases). Trimming stripped 6 bases from V and 1 base from J, with 12 bases between. Germline loops: CDR1 MNHEY, CDR2 SMNVEV (reference sequence). The CDR3 extends over 15 amino acids. The chain's CDR3 is CASSSTGVTNEKLFF. DNA for the CDR3: TGTGCCAGCAGCTCAACGGGGGTAACTAATGAAAAACTGTTTTTT. The full variable domain, completed using reference TRBV27 and TRBJ1-4, is EAQVTQNPRYLITVTGKKLTVTCSQNMNHEYMSWYRQDPGLGLRQIYYSMNVEVTDKGDVPEGYKVSRKEKRNFPLILESPSPNQTSLYFCASSSTGVTNEKLFFGSGTQLSVL.

Note on this clonotype: A far bigger clonotype differs at one base, so this is likely a read error. The rearrangement uses TRBV3-1 and TRBJ2-3; 8 positions agree with TRBD1. The DNA end is a closer match to TRBJ1-1, so the J assignment may be wrong. Looked up from germline, CDR1 is LGHDT and CDR2 is YNNKEL (reference sequence). The CDR3 is made up of 16 amino acids. The CDR3 is CTSSQGGQGELQIAFF. Here the CDR3 DNA reads TGTACCAGCAGCCAAGGAGGACAGGGAGAATTGCAGATTGCTTTCTTT.

This clonotype has ten or more counts. The rearrangement links TRBV5-1 to TRBJ1-1; D ambiguous. The germline V gene has CDR1 SGHRS and CDR2 YFSETQ. V gave up 0 bases and J gave up 1 base, with 10 bases separating them. The CDR3 extends over 15 amino acids. The CDR3 sequence is CASSLVVGWNTEAFF. CDR3 DNA: TGCGCCAGCAGCTTGGTTGTCGGGTGGAACACTGAAGCTTTCTTT.

As for this clonotype: A read error may be the cause here, since a much bigger clone is one base away. This chain connects TRBV7-8 to TRBJ2-7, with D hard to call. Per germline, CDR1 SGHVS and CDR2 FQNEAQ. The CDR3 sequence is 13 residues long. The germline V and J ends were trimmed by 4 bases and 2 bases, with 9 bases remaining between them. The CDR3 protein is CASSSQHAYEQYF. The CDR3 bases are TGTGCCAGCAGCTCGCAACATGCCTACGAGCAGTACTTC.

V gene TRBV4-2 combines with J gene TRBJ2-1; possible D gene TRBD2, 7 bases. The germline CDR1 and CDR2 sequences are LGHNA and YNFKEQ. Trimming cost V 0 bases and J 2 bases, with 17 bases left between them. The CDR3 runs to 18 residues. CDR3 region: CASSQDNGVGGPYNEQFF. The CDR3 DNA sequence: TGTGCCAGCAGCCAAGATAATGGGGTCGGGGGGCCCTACAATGAGCAGTTCTTC.

This rearrangement joins TRBV19 to TRBJ1-2; D is unresolved. Looked up from germline, CDR1 is LNHDA and CDR2 is SQIVND (reference sequence). The CDR3 runs 14 residues. The ends were cut back, 2 bases at V and 5 bases at J, with 12 bases in the middle. The CDR3 here is CASSISAASYGYTF. The CDR3 DNA reads TGTGCCAGTAGTATATCGGCAGCAAGTTATGGCTACACCTTC.

In its sample, this clonotype was seen many times. The chain has TRBV4-1 and TRBJ2-7, with 7 bases aligning to TRBD2. The V gene's germline CDR1 is MGHRA and CDR2 YSYEKL. The ends lost 0 bases at V and 6 bases at J; junction bases unmatched: 2. The CDR3 sequence is 13 residues long. CDR3 sequence reads: CASSQEGGVEQYF. The CDR3 coding sequence is TGCGCCAGCAGCCAAGAGGGAGGGGTCGAGCAGTACTTC.

On this clonotype: A far larger clone is just one base off, so this is likely a read error. This chain connects TRBV11-3 to TRBJ2-7; tentative D call: TRBD1 (6 bases). The CDR3 is made up of 13 amino acids. V lost 8 bases to trimming and J lost 7 bases, with 18 bases between them. The germline CDR1 and CDR2 sequences are SGHNT and YENEEA. The CDR3 region has the DNA TGTGCCAGCTCCGTAGGGGGTATCAATGAGCAGTACTTC. The encoded protein is CASSVGGINEQYF. The whole variable domain, filled in from reference TRBV11-3 and TRBJ2-7, reads EAGVVQSPRYKIIEKKQPVAFWCNPISGHNTLYWYLQNLGQGPELLIRYENEEAVDDSQLPKDRFSAERLKGVDSTLKIQPAELGDSAVYLCASSVGGINEQYFGPGTRLTVT.

This clonotype was counted many times. The chain couples TRBV6-5 to TRBJ1-2; D remains unclear. Germline V lookup: CDR1 MNHEY, CDR2 SVGAGI. Trimming pared 2 bases from V and 1 base from J, leaving 5 bases between. The CDR3 has 13 residues. In DNA, the CDR3 is TGTGCCAGCAGTTACCCCAATAACTATGGCTACACCTTC. This codes for CASSYPNNYGYTF.

This clonotype showed up just a few times. This chain links TRBV9 with TRBJ1-2; no firm D call. V shed 3 bases and J shed 7 bases, with 10 bases lying between them. Germline assignment: CDR1 SGDLS and CDR2 YYNGEE. The CDR3 loop spans 12 amino acids. CDR3 residues: CASSGTPGGYTF. The CDR3 DNA reads TGTGCCAGCAGCGGCACCCCCGGTGGCTACACCTTC. Combining the CDR3 with reference TRBV9 and TRBJ1-2 gives the whole variable domain DSGVTQTPKHLITATGQRVTLRCSPRSGDLSVYWYQQSLDQGLQFLIQYYNGEERAKGNILERFSAQQFPDLHSELNLSSLELGDSALYFCASSGTPGGYTFGSGTRLTVV.

The rearrangement links TRBV19 to TRBJ1-4; 9 positions agree with TRBD1. V lost 1 base to trimming and J lost 7 bases; unmatched junction nucleotides: 7. The CDR3 covers 16 residues. CDR1 and CDR2 from the germline V gene are LNHDA and SQIVND (reference sequence). The CDR3 coding sequence is TGTGCCAGTAGTATAGGACCCTTGGACAGGGGTGAAAAACTGTTTTTT. This codes for CASSIGPLDRGEKLFF.

Ten or more counts support this clonotype. The chain carries TRBV20-1 and TRBJ2-1; TRBD1 aligns across 7 bases. CDR3 length: 13 amino acids. Germline trimming cut 5 bases from V and 6 bases from J; bases unmatched to any gene: 7. Looked up from germline, CDR1 is DFQATT and CDR2 is SNEGSKA (reference sequence). In nucleotides, the CDR3 is TGCAGTGCTGCCGGGACAGTACCCAATGAGCAGTTCTTC. Translation gives CSAAGTVPNEQFF.